Presented here are 18 T cell receptor beta chains from one specimen sequenced in a study of cytomegalovirus exposure and HLA in healthy donors. Use of 60 Vbeta and 13 Jbeta primers characterized the PCR. Some clones are missing from TCRdb's copy, which holds only in-frame ones; the method was immunoSEQ multiplex PCR. This table holds hundreds of thousands of clones, around four fifths found once. Sample: PBMCs. These receptors were taken from a woman aged 55-69 years in good health and CMV-seropositive.

There are a few counts of this clone. The V and J genes are TRBV7-9 and TRBJ1-2; the D gene is possibly TRBD1 (6 bases). The CDR3 has 14 residues. The V gene's germline CDR1 is SEHNR and CDR2 FQNEAQ (reference sequence). Trimming took 0 bases from V and 6 from J, leaving 11 bases between them. The chain's CDR3 is CASSLAGRGHGYTF. CDR3 coding DNA: TGTGCCAGCAGCTTAGCGGGCAGGGGTCATGGCTACACCTTC.

This rearrangement joins TRBV5-1 to TRBJ1-1; possibly TRBD1 for D (6 bases). Germline V gene lookup returns CDR1 SGHRS and CDR2 YFSETQ. V lost 4 bases and J lost 0, with 13 bases in between. The CDR3 sequence is 15 residues long. CDR3 sequence reads: CASSREGQLNTEAFF. CDR3 nucleotide sequence: TGCGCCAGCAGCCGAGAAGGACAGTTGAACACTGAAGCTTTCTTT.

This clone has more than one count but fewer than ten. Here the CDR3 reads CASSPATGSEQYF. DNA for the CDR3: TGCGCCAGCAGCCCGGCCACAGGCTCCGAGCAGTACTTC. This chain connects TRBV5-1 to TRBJ2-7; TRBD1 is a possible D gene (5 bases). CDR3 size: 13 residues. Germline CDR1 reads SGHRS; CDR2 reads YFSETQ. V was trimmed by 4 bases and J by 6 bases, leaving 14 bases between them.

This clone was observed a single time. V is TRBV7-9 and J is TRBJ1-4, with D unresolved. Germline V gene sequence: CDR1 SEHNR, CDR2 FQNEAQ (reference sequence). Trimming took 5 bases from V and 7 from J, leaving 5 bases between them. The CDR3 extends over 11 amino acids. The CDR3 region has the DNA TGTGCCAGCAGCGGCAGTGAAAAACTGTTTTTT. It translates to CASSGSEKLFF.

The rearrangement links TRBV28 to TRBJ1-5; 12 bases fit TRBD1. After removal of 5 bases from V and 7 bases from J, the junction contained 9 bases not matched to a gene. Germline V gene data show CDR1 as MDHEN and CDR2 as SYDVKM. This CDR3 comprises 16 residues. The DNA of the CDR3 is TGTGCCAGCAGTCCGGGGACAGGGGGCGCGAGACAGCCCCAGCATTTT. The encoded protein is CASSPGTGGARQPQHF.

The rearrangement links TRBV7-9 to TRBJ1-1; TRBD1 is a possible D gene (6 bases). Germline V lookup: CDR1 SEHNR, CDR2 FQNEAQ (reference sequence). Trimming removed 4 bases at V and 5 bases at J, with 14 bases between. This CDR3 has 14 residues. The CDR3 DNA reads TGTGCCAGCAGCTCCCACTCAGGGGATACTGAAGCTTTCTTT. The encoded protein is CASSSHSGDTEAFF. Complete variable domain (other parts from reference TRBV7-9 and TRBJ1-1): DTGVSQNPRHKITKRGQNVTFRCDPISEHNRLYWYRQTLGQGPEFLTYFQNEAQLEKSRLLSDRFSAERPKGSFSTLEIQRTEQGDSAMYLCASSSHSGDTEAFFGQGTRLTVV.

The chain joins TRBV10-1 to TRBJ2-3; TRBD1 matches 8 bases. The CDR3 totals 14 residues. Trimming cost V 4 bases and J 4 bases; bases outside gene matches: 4. The germline CDR1 and CDR2 sequences are WNHNN and SYGVQD (reference sequence). CDR3 nucleotides: TGCGCCAGCAGTGGCTCACAGGGGGCAGATACGCAGTATTTT. Protein: CASSGSQGADTQYF.

This clone was picked up one time. The chain employs TRBV2 and TRBJ2-3; D is unclear. Per the germline V gene, CDR1 is SNHLY and CDR2 is FYNNEI. The CDR3 runs 13 residues. The V end was cut by 8 bases, the J end by 1 base, with 10 bases between. CDR3 DNA sequence: TGTGCCAGCGGCCGAGAGGGCACAGATACGCAGTATTTT. This encodes CASGREGTDTQYF. Based on the CDR3 plus reference TRBV2 and TRBJ2-3, the full variable domain is EPEVTQTPSHQVTQMGQEVILRCVPISNHLYFYWYRQILGQKVEFLVSFYNNEISEKSEIFDDQFSVERPDGSNFTLKIRSTKLEDSAMYFCASGREGTDTQYFGPGTRLTVL.

This sequence joins TRBV30 and TRBJ2-4; 7 bases agree with TRBD1. Trimming removed 3 bases from V and 7 bases from J; junction bases left unmatched: 9. Germline loops: CDR1 GTSNPN, CDR2 SVGIG (reference sequence). This CDR3 region has 14 residues. The CDR3 nucleotides are TGTGCCTGGAGCGGCTGGACAGGTGGTAACATTCAGTACTTC. Amino acids: CAWSGWTGGNIQYF. Using reference TRBV30 and TRBJ2-4 for the parts outside the CDR3, the full variable domain is SQTIHQWPATLVQPVGSPLSLECTVEGTSNPNLYWYRQAAGRGLQLLFYSVGIGQISSEVPQNLSASRPQDRQFILSSKKLLLSDSGFYLCAWSGWTGGNIQYFGAGTRLSVL.

V and J are TRBV21-1 and TRBJ2-2; the table's D gene call, TRBD2, was not cross checked with the DNA. TRBV21-1 is a documented pseudogene. This CDR3 comprises 17 residues. The CDR3 here is CASSKAGAGGPAGELFF. CDR3 sequence (DNA): TGTGCCAGCAGCAAAGCTGGCGCGGGGGGGCCGGCCGGGGAGCTGTTTTTT.

This clone came up once. The chain links TRBV5-1 to TRBJ1-2; D is undetermined. This CDR3 is built from 12 residues. Germline CDR1 and CDR2: SGHRS and YFSETQ. The V gene lost 1 base and the J gene lost 2 bases, with 3 bases spanning the gap. The chain's CDR3 is CASSLQNYGYTF. The CDR3 DNA is TGCGCCAGCAGCTTGCAGAACTATGGCTACACCTTC.

The V and J genes are TRBV5-6 and TRBJ2-3; D call uncertain. The V and J ends lost 4 bases and 6 bases respectively, with 6 bases between them. CDR1 is SGHDT, CDR2 YYEEEE, per germline. This CDR3 comprises 11 residues. The CDR3 spells CASSVRDTQYF. The CDR3 region has the DNA TGTGCCAGCAGCGTGAGGGATACGCAGTATTTT.

This sequence joins TRBV7-6 and TRBJ1-3; 8 bases line up with TRBD1. The CDR3 covers 17 residues. From germline, CDR1 is SGHVS and CDR2 FNYEAQ. The trim removed 4 bases at V and 3 bases at J, leaving 11 bases unmatched. The DNA for the CDR3 is TGTGCCAGCAGCTCTCCGGGACAGGTGGAACGTGGAAACACCATATATTTT. Amino acids: CASSSPGQVERGNTIYF. The full variable domain, completed using reference TRBV7-6 and TRBJ1-3, is GAGVSQSPRYKVTKRGQDVALRCDPISGHVSLYWYRQALGQGPEFLTYFNYEAQQDKSGLPNDRFSAERPEGSISTLTIQRTEQRDSAMYRCASSSPGQVERGNTIYFGEGSWLTVV.

This sequence joins TRBV19 and TRBJ1-5; possibly TRBD1 for D (6 bases). Trimming removed 3 bases from V and 5 bases from J, with 17 bases in between. This CDR3 comprises 16 residues. The germline V gene has CDR1 LNHDA and CDR2 SQIVND (reference sequence). The CDR3: CASSMRGGGRDQPQHF. The DNA for the CDR3 is TGTGCCAGTAGTATGAGGGGAGGGGGACGGGATCAGCCCCAGCATTTT.

The chain combines TRBV6-6 with TRBJ2-7; D remains unclear. The CDR3 totals 14 residues. Trimming removed 7 bases at V and 5 bases at J, with 18 bases between. CDR1 and CDR2 from the germline V gene are MNHNY and SVGAGI (reference sequence). The CDR3 is CASNYATGVDEQYF. CDR3 coding DNA: TGTGCCAGCAACTACGCTACGGGTGTAGACGAGCAGTACTTC.

This sequence joins TRBV6-5 and TRBJ2-1; D possibly corresponds to TRBD2 (6 bases). In germline, CDR1 is MNHEY, CDR2 SVGAGI. V lost 6 bases and J lost 10, with 16 bases in between. The CDR3 is 13 residues long. The CDR3 here is CASSPALGGEQFF. DNA for the CDR3: TGTGCCAGCAGCCCCGCCTTAGGAGGGGAGCAGTTCTTC.

The chain couples TRBV6-5 to TRBJ1-1; 7 nucleotides align to TRBD1. The CDR3 covers 15 residues. Germline loops: CDR1 MNHEY, CDR2 SVGAGI. The V segment lost 2 bases and the J segment 6 bases; nucleotides outside the gene matches: 9. CDR3 sequence reads: CASSYGRARGAEAFF. DNA for the CDR3: TGTGCCAGCAGTTACGGCAGGGCCAGGGGGGCTGAAGCTTTCTTT.

This chain connects TRBV5-6 to TRBJ2-2; tentatively, D is TRBD2 (6 bases). The CDR3 has 16 residues. The germline V gene encodes CDR1 SGHDT and CDR2 YYEEEE. The V gene lost 2 bases and the J gene lost 1 base, with 12 bases spanning the gap. CDR3 coding DNA: TGTGCCAGCAGCTTTCTCGGGACTTGGAACACCGGGGAGCTGTTTTTT. It specifies CASSFLGTWNTGELFF.